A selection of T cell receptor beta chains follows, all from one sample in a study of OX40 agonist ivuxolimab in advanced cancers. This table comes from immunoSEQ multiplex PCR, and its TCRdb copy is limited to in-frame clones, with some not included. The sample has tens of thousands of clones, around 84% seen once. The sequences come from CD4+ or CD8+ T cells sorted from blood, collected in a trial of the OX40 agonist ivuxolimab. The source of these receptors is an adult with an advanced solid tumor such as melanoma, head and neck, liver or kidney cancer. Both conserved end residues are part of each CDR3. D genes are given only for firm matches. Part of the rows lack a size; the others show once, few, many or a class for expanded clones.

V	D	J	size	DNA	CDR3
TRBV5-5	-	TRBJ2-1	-	TGTGCCAGCAGCTTCCGACAGGCCAACTCCTACAATGAGCAGTTCTTC	CASSFRQANSYNEQFF
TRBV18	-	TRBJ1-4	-	TGTGCCAGCTCACCACAGGGTAATTTTAATGAAAAACTGTTTTTT	CASSPQGNFNEKLFF
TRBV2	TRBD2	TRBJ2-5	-	TGTGCCAGCGTTCCGGGACTAGGCACTCAAGAGACCCAGTACTTC	CASVPGLGTQETQYF
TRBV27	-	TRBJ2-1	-	TGTGCCAGCAGTCCACAGGGAAGATACAATGAGCAGTTCTTC	CASSPQGRYNEQFF
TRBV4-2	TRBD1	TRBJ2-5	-	TGTGCCAGCAGCCTGACGGACAGGGGCCAAGAGACCCAGTACTTC	CASSLTDRGQETQYF
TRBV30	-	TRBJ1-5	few	TGTGCCTGGGGCCGCAATAGCAATCAGCCCCAGCATTTT	CAWGRNSNQPQHF
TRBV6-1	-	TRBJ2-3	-	TGTGCCAGCAGTGAGGGCCCCGTTCTCTCCACAGATACGCAGTATTTT	CASSEGPVLSTDTQYF
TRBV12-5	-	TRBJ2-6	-	TGTGCTAGTGGTGCGTCTGGGGCCAACGTCCTGACTTTC	CASGASGANVLTF
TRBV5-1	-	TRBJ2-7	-	TGCGCCAGCATCCTGGGGGCGGGGACAGCCTCCTACGAGCAGTACTTC	CASILGAGTASYEQYF
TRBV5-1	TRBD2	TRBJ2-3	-	TGCGCCAGCAGCCTCGAGACTAGCGGTAGCACAGATACGCAGTATTTT	CASSLETSGSTDTQYF
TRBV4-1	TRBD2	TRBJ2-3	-	TGCGCCAGCAGCCAAGACAGGAGCGGGGGGGGAGATACGCAGTATTTT	CASSQDRSGGGDTQYF
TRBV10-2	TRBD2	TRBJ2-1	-	TGCGCCAGCAGCCTAGCGGGAGGGCACAATGAGCAGTTCTTC	CASSLAGGHNEQFF
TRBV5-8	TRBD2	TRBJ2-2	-	TGTGCCAGCAGCTCTTCACCGGGACTAGCTATCGGGGAGCTGTTTTTT	CASSSSPGLAIGELFF
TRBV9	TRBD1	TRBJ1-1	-	TGTGCCAGCAGCGTAGAGGTCGGACAGGGAAGTTACACTGAAGCTTTCTTT	CASSVEVGQGSYTEAFF
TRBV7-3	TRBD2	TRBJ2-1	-	TGTGCCAGCAGCGATAGCGGGAGCAACAGTGAGCAGTTCTTC	CASSDSGSNSEQFF
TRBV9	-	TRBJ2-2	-	TGTGCCAGCAGCGCACAATTAGACGGGGAGCTGTTTTTT	CASSAQLDGELFF
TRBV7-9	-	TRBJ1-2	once	TGTGCCAGCAGCTTAGGGGTCACCTCCTATGGCTACACCTTC	CASSLGVTSYGYTF
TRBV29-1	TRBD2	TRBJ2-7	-	TGCAGCGGGCTAGCGGACTCCTACGAGCAGTACTTC	CSGLADSYEQYF
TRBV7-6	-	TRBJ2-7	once	TGTGCCAGCAGCTTAATTGGGGAGTCCTACGAGCAGTACTTC	CASSLIGESYEQYF
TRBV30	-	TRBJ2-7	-	TGTGCCTGGAGTGTACTGGGCAGGAGCTCCTACGAGCAGTACTTC	CAWSVLGRSSYEQYF
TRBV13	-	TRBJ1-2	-	TGTGCCAGCAGCTTAGGCGGGCGTAGCTACACCTTC	CASSLGGRSYTF
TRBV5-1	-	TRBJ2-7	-	TGCGCCAGCAGCTTGGCCGGCTCCGAGCAGTACTTC	CASSLAGSEQYF
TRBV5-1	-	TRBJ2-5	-	TGCGCCAGCAGCTTGGCCAGAGAGACCCAGTACTTC	CASSLARETQYF
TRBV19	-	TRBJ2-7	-	TGTGCCAGTAGTATCCCCGGATCCCTTCGGTACGAGCAGTACTTC	CASSIPGSLRYEQYF
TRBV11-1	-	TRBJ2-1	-	TGTGCCAGCAGCGCTAACCTGGGGGGCAATGAGCAGTTCTTC	CASSANLGGNEQFF
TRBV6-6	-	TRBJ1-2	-	TGTGCCAGCAGTTACTCTCGCCAGAATACTAACTATGGCTACACCTTC	CASSYSRQNTNYGYTF
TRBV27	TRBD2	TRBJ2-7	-	TGTGCCAGCAGCGGACTAGCGGGACCCTATTTTAGCTCCTACGAGCAGTACTTC	CASSGLAGPYFSSYEQYF
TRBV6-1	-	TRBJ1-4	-	TGTGCCAGCATCACGGCGGGTATAACTAATGAAAAACTGTTTTTT	CASITAGITNEKLFF
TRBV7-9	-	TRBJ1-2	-	TGTGCCAGCAGCTACAGGGACACCCTAACGCATGGCTACACCTTC	CASSYRDTLTHGYTF